This is a list of T cell receptor beta chains from one sample in a study of cytomegalovirus exposure and HLA in healthy donors. Using immunoSEQ multiplex PCR, the repertoire was profiled, and TCRdb retains in-frame clones only, with some absent. The table records 160,000 or so clones, roughly 79% of them present only once. The sequenced sample was PBMCs. Source of these receptors: a man in his forties in good health and CMV-seropositive. The CDR3 runs from the conserved cysteine through the conserved F or W. The D gene is left open where the match is weak. Rows may omit the clone size; those that give it use once, few, many or a size class.

TRBJ2-5	NA	NA	TRBV15	CATSRDRPRGETQYF	TGTGCCACCAGCAGGGACAGACCGAGGGGTGAGACCCAGTACTTC
TRBJ2-7	NA	NA	TRBV10-3	CAISDGQLPYEQYF	TGTGCCATCAGTGACGGACAGCTACCTTACGAGCAGTACTTC
TRBJ2-5	TRBD2	NA	TRBV18	CASSPTGVAGEGTQYF	TGTGCCAGCTCCCCTACCGGTGTAGCGGGAGAAGGGACCCAGTACTTC
TRBJ2-1	TRBD2	NA	TRBV5-1	CASSVGAGGRYNEQFF	TGCGCCAGCAGCGTGGGAGCGGGGGGTCGTTACAATGAGCAGTTCTTC
TRBJ2-4	TRBD1	NA	TRBV28	CASTAPGQGTLLAKNSQYF	TGTGCCAGCACCGCACCGGGACAGGGGACCTTGTTAGCCAAAAACAGTCAGTACTTC
TRBJ2-7	TRBD1	few	TRBV5-5	CASSFLGTGPEYEQYF	TGTGCCAGCAGCTTTCTCGGGACAGGCCCTGAGTACGAGCAGTACTTC
TRBJ1-1	NA	NA	TRBV29-1	CSVGTLWGGTEAFF	TGCAGCGTTGGGACATTGTGGGGGGGCACTGAAGCTTTCTTT
TRBJ1-2	NA	NA	TRBV11-2	CASSFRTNYGYTF	TGTGCCAGCAGCTTCCGTACTAACTATGGCTACACCTTC
TRBJ2-2	NA	NA	TRBV6-1	CASSVTTSFNTGELFF	TGTGCCAGCAGTGTAACTACTAGCTTCAACACCGGGGAGCTGTTTTTT
TRBJ2-3	TRBD2	NA	TRBV10-1	CASSEGLAGGADTQYF	TGCGCCAGCAGTGAGGGACTAGCGGGAGGGGCAGATACGCAGTATTTT
TRBJ1-1	NA	few	TRBV18	CASSPQTVEWAEAFF	TGTGCCAGCTCACCACAAACAGTTGAGTGGGCTGAAGCTTTCTTT
TRBJ2-3	TRBD2	few	TRBV5-8	CASSSTSGGPDTQYF	TGTGCCAGCAGCTCGACTAGCGGAGGCCCAGATACGCAGTATTTT
TRBJ1-1	NA	NA	TRBV5-1	CASSLNPALGTEAFF	TGCGCCAGCAGCTTGAACCCCGCGCTAGGCACTGAAGCTTTCTTT
TRBJ2-1	NA	NA	TRBV7-3	CASSSEEKHLFF	TGTGCCAGCAGCAGCGAGGAAAAACATCTGTTCTTC
TRBJ2-1	TRBD2	once	TRBV18	CASSPTSVAYNEQFF	TGTGCCAGCTCACCGACTAGCGTGGCCTACAATGAGCAGTTCTTC
TRBJ2-1	NA	once	TRBV7-2	CASSIDLTNNEQFF	TGTGCCAGCAGCATAGACCTAACGAACAATGAGCAGTTCTTC
TRBJ2-1	TRBD2	NA	TRBV5-8	CASSSPLAEIYNEQFF	TGTGCCAGCAGCTCGCCCCTAGCGGAAATATACAATGAGCAGTTCTTC
TRBJ1-2	TRBD1	NA	TRBV28	CASSSGQGNYGYTF	TGTGCCAGCAGCTCAGGACAGGGTAACTATGGCTACACCTTC
TRBJ2-7	TRBD1	NA	TRBV6-1	CASSPGQGIHEQYF	TGTGCCAGCAGCCCGGGACAGGGGATTCACGAGCAGTACTTC
TRBJ2-1	TRBD2	NA	TRBV7-9	CASSARSSGSEAFF	TGTGCCAGCAGCGCTAGGTCTAGCGGGTCCGAGGCGTTCTTC
TRBJ2-6	NA	NA	TRBV6-6	CASSPDRPSGANVLTF	TGTGCCAGCAGTCCCGACAGACCCTCTGGGGCCAACGTCCTGACTTTC
TRBJ2-1	TRBD1	NA	TRBV25-1	CASGWTGRTYNEQFF	TGTGCCAGCGGCTGGACAGGGAGGACCTACAATGAGCAGTTCTTC
TRBJ2-7	NA	NA	TRBV21-1	CASSKATGWCEQYF	TGTGCCAGCAGCAAAGCAACAGGTTGGTGCGAGCAGTACTTC
TRBJ1-1	TRBD1	NA	TRBV2	CASSAYRGNTEAFF	TGTGCCAGCAGTGCGTACAGGGGAAACACTGAAGCTTTCTTT
TRBJ2-1	TRBD2	NA	TRBV7-8	CASRQRGLAGAEQFF	TGTGCCAGCAGGCAGAGGGGACTAGCGGGAGCTGAGCAGTTCTTC
TRBJ1-2	NA	NA	TRBV5-1	CASSLDQPGNYGYTF	TGCGCCAGCAGCTTGGACCAGCCGGGTAACTATGGCTACACCTTC
TRBJ1-5	TRBD1	NA	TRBV19	CASSIAGGAEPQHF	TGTGCCAGTAGTATAGCAGGGGGCGCAGAGCCCCAGCATTTT
TRBJ1-4	TRBD1	NA	TRBV25-1	CASRRTGAEEELFF	TGTGCCAGCAGGAGGACAGGGGCAGAGGAAGAACTGTTTTTT
TRBJ2-4	NA	NA	TRBV2	CASSAGVLAKNIQYF	TGTGCCAGCAGTGCAGGGGTTCTAGCCAAAAACATTCAGTACTTC
TRBJ1-4	NA	NA	TRBV27	CASRRVATNEKLFF	TGTGCCAGCAGGCGAGTTGCAACTAATGAAAAACTGTTTTTT
TRBJ2-3	NA	NA	TRBV5-1	CASSLYGSEADTQYF	TGCGCCAGCAGCTTGTATGGCTCCGAGGCAGATACGCAGTATTTT
TRBJ2-3	TRBD1	NA	TRBV7-9	CASSLPATGVVTDTQYF	TGTGCCAGCAGCTTACCGGCGACAGGGGTAGTCACAGATACGCAGTATTTT
TRBJ2-5	NA	NA	TRBV5-1	CASSSRLQETQYF	TGCGCCAGCAGCTCTAGGCTGCAAGAGACCCAGTACTTC
TRBJ1-2	NA	NA	TRBV6-5	CASSSTDTNYGYTF	TGTGCCAGCAGTTCGACAGACACTAACTATGGCTACACCTTC
TRBJ1-2	TRBD1	few	TRBV10-3	CAIKRDSSTNDGYTF	TGTGCCATCAAACGGGACAGTTCAACCAACGATGGCTACACCTTC
TRBJ1-2	NA	NA	TRBV30	CAGDISRAGGYTF	TGTGCCGGGGACATTTCCCGGGCAGGAGGCTACACCTTC
TRBJ2-3	NA	few	TRBV5-1	CASSDWGRTDTQYF	TGCGCCAGCAGCGACTGGGGCCGCACAGATACGCAGTATTTT
TRBJ2-7	TRBD1	NA	TRBV27	CASSSPGQGSYEQYF	TGTGCCAGCAGTTCCCCGGGACAGGGTTCCTACGAGCAGTACTTC